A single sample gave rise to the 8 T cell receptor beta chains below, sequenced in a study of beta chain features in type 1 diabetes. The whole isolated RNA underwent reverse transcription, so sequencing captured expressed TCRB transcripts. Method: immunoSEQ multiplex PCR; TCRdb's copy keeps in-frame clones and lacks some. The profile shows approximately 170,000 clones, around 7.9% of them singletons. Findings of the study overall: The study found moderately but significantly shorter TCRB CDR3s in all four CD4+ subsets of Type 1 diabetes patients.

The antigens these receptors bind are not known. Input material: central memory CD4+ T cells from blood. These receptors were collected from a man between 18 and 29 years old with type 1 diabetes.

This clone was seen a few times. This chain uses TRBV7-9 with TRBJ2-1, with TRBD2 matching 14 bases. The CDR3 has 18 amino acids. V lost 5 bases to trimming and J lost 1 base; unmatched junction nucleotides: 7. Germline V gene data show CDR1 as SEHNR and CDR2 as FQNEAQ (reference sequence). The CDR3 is CASSLGLAGGNSYNEQFF. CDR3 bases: TGTGCCAGCAGCCTAGGACTAGCGGGAGGTAATTCCTACAATGAGCAGTTCTTC.

CDR3 amino acids: CASRATGGGWDEKLFF. DNA for the CDR3: TGTGCCAGCAGAGCTACAGGGGGCGGGTGGGATGAAAAACTGTTTTTT. The rearrangement links TRBV6-6 to TRBJ1-4; TRBD1 agrees at 9 bases. Germline V gene lookup returns CDR1 MNHNY and CDR2 SVGAGI (reference sequence). The ends lost 6 bases at V and 6 bases at J; junction bases unmatched: 11. This CDR3 has 16 residues.

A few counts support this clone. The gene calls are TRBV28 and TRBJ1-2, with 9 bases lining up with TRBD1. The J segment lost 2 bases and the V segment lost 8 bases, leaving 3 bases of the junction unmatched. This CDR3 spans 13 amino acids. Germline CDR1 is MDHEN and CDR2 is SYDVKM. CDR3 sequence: CASQGTGNYGYTF. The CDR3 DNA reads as TGTGCCAGCCAAGGGACAGGGAACTATGGCTACACCTTC.

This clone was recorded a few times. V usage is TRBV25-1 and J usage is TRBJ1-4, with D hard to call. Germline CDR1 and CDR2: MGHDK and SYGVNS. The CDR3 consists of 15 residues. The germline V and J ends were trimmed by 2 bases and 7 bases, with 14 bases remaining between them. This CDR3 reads CASSEEATRSEKLFF. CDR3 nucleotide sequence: TGTGCCAGCAGTGAAGAGGCAACGAGGTCTGAAAAACTGTTTTTT.

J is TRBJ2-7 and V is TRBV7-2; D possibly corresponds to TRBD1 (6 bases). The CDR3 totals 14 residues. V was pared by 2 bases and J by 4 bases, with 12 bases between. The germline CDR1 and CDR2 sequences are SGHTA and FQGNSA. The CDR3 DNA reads TGTGCCAGCAGCTTAAGACAGGACGCGTACGAGCAGTACTTC. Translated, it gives CASSLRQDAYEQYF.

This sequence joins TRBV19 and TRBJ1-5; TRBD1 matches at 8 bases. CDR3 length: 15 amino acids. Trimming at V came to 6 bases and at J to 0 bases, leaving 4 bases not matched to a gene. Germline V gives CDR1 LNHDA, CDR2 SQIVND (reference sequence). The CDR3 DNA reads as TGTGCCAGTAGGTTGGACAGGGATAGCAATCAGCCCCAGCATTTT. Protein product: CASRLDRDSNQPQHF.

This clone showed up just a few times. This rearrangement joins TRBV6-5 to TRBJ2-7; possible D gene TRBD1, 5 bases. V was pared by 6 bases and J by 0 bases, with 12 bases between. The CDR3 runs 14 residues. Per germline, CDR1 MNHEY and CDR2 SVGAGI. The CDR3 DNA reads TGTGCCAGCAGCCGACAGCTTAACTCCTACGAGCAGTACTTC. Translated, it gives CASSRQLNSYEQYF.

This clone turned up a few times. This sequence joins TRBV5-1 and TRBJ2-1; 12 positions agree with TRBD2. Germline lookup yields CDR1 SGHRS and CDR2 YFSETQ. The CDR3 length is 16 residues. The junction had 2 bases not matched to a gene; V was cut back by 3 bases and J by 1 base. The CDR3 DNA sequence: TGCGCCAGCAGCTCTAGCGGGAGGGGGTCCTACAATGAGCAGTTCTTC. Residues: CASSSSGRGSYNEQFF.